This T cell receptor (beta chain) was recorded in a study of T cell repertoires in cytomegalovirus infection. Study-wide points: The ex vivo response was dominated by HLA-C-restricted CMV-specific TCR beta clonotypes. Of the TCR beta families, the public ones yielded a cumulative frequency that identified carriers of CMV plus the relevant HLA.

Between the trimmed V and J ends, which lost 6 bases and 4 bases, there was a span of 9 bases. This CDR3 is 13 amino acids long. Germline V gene lookup returns CDR1 SGHTA and CDR2 FQGNSA. This clonotype was observed at least ten times. Its antigen is currently unknown. TCRdb re-analysed the reads in MiXCR, keeping a single row per CDR3 protein. The sample carries around 530,000 distinct CDR3 sequences, about 26% recorded once. This sequence was found in a human donor in good health (CMV status not recorded). Some clones in this sample may be carry-over from other donors' samples. V usage is TRBV7-2 and J usage is TRBJ1-4, with D possibly being TRBD1 (5 bases). Source material: PBMCs. The CDR3 is CASREGNNEKLFF. CDR3 in DNA: TGTGCCAGCAGAGAGGGGAATAATGAAAAACTGTTTTTT.